One sample yielded the 2 T cell receptor beta chains listed below, sequenced in a study of CD8+ T cells in alopecia areata. Sequencing used cDNA as its template, made by extracting RNA and reverse transcribing it. Method: immunoSEQ multiplex PCR; TCRdb's copy keeps in-frame clones and lacks some. The sample includes about 270,000 clones, 60% seen only once; the top ten take roughly 0.88%. This sample's treatment: oral pan-JAK inhibitor, 5-10 mg twice daily. Here the sequenced sample was CD4+ T cells sorted from blood, taken around week 54, from a patient treated with tofacitinib. The receptors were sampled from a human donor with alopecia areata.

This clone was detected only a few times. The chain uses TRBV7-2 and TRBJ2-3, with a weak D call TRBD2 (6 bases). The CDR3 covers 15 residues. Trimming removed 3 bases from V and 1 base from J, with 11 bases in between. Germline CDR1 reads SGHTA; CDR2 reads FQGNSA. CDR3 DNA: TGTGCCAGCAGCTTTGAGGGCGGGGGCACAGATACGCAGTATTTT. It encodes CASSFEGGGTDTQYF.

The chain carries TRBV9 and TRBJ1-4; D remains ambiguous. The CDR3 has 16 amino acids. Germline values: CDR1 SGDLS, CDR2 YYNGEE. Trimming pared 4 bases from V and 0 bases from J, leaving 13 bases between. As DNA, the CDR3 is TGTGCCAGCAGCCCCGGTGGAGCGACAACTAATGAAAAACTGTTTTTT. Its protein product is CASSPGGATTNEKLFF. Together with reference TRBV9 and TRBJ1-4, the CDR3 gives the full variable domain: DSGVTQTPKHLITATGQRVTLRCSPRSGDLSVYWYQQSLDQGLQFLIQYYNGEERAKGNILERFSAQQFPDLHSELNLSSLELGDSALYFCASSPGGATTNEKLFFGSGTQLSVL.